These T cell receptor beta chains were read from a single sample in a study of early T cells in non-severe SARS-CoV-2 infection. TCRdb reprocessed the 5' RACE reads via MiXCR and lists one record per CDR3 protein. The table records about 81,000 distinct CDR3 sequences, roughly 6% of them present only once. The sample taken for sequencing was whole blood. The receptors were sampled from an adult who was a healthcare worker with PCR-confirmed SARS-CoV-2 infection or an uninfected control (not recorded which). CDR3s include the opening cysteine and the closing phenylalanine or tryptophan. Fields, in order: D gene, clone size, J gene, V gene, CDR3 protein, CDR3 DNA. The D gene is left open where the match is weak. Only part of the rows carry a size: once, few, many, or a class if the clone is expanded.

D gene: -; clone size: many; J gene: TRBJ1-3; V gene: TRBV3-1; CDR3 protein: CASSPLDSGNTIYF; CDR3 DNA: TGTGCCAGCAGCCCTCTGGACAGCGGAAACACCATATATTTT
D gene: TRBD2; clone size: many; J gene: TRBJ2-3; V gene: TRBV9; CDR3 protein: CASSVLPSGGTQYF; CDR3 DNA: TGTGCCAGCAGCGTATTGCCTAGCGGGGGTACGCAGTATTTT
D gene: TRBD1; clone size: few; J gene: TRBJ2-1; V gene: TRBV7-6; CDR3 protein: CASSLPTDDRVRSNEQFF; CDR3 DNA: TGTGCCAGCAGCCTACCAACTGATGACAGGGTGAGGTCCAATGAGCAGTTCTTC
D gene: -; clone size: many; J gene: TRBJ1-1; V gene: TRBV3-1; CDR3 protein: CASSQESENTEVFF; CDR3 DNA: TGTGCCAGCAGCCAAGAGTCGGAGAACACTGAAGTTTTCTTT
D gene: -; clone size: -; J gene: TRBJ2-7; V gene: TRBV29-1; CDR3 protein: CSVVVQGDYGQYF; CDR3 DNA: TGCAGCGTTGTGGTACAGGGGGACTACGGGCAGTACTTC
D gene: TRBD1; clone size: -; J gene: TRBJ1-6; V gene: TRBV20-1; CDR3 protein: CSARSTGTGGSPLHF; CDR3 DNA: TGCAGTGCCCGGTCCACCGGGACAGGGGGATCACCCCTCCACTTT
D gene: -; clone size: many; J gene: TRBJ2-7; V gene: TRBV7-5; CDR3 protein: CISVSEVVQGDYEQYF; CDR3 DNA: -
D gene: -; clone size: many; J gene: TRBJ2-7; V gene: TRBV20-1; CDR3 protein: CSAPTADGYEQYF; CDR3 DNA: TGCAGTGCCCCCACCGCCGACGGGTACGAGCAGTACTTC
D gene: TRBD1; clone size: many; J gene: TRBJ2-1; V gene: TRBV6-6; CDR3 protein: CASSSPGQGARDEQFF; CDR3 DNA: TGTGCCAGCAGTTCACCTGGACAGGGGGCGAGAGATGAGCAGTTCTTC
D gene: -; clone size: few; J gene: TRBJ1-5; V gene: TRBV19; CDR3 protein: CATRLSFASNQPQHF; CDR3 DNA: TGTGCCACCCGACTCTCGTTCGCTAGCAATCAGCCCCAGCATTTT
D gene: -; clone size: many; J gene: TRBJ1-5; V gene: TRBV12-3/TRBV12-4; CDR3 protein: CASSSDSSQPQHF; CDR3 DNA: TGTGCCAGCAGTTCGGACAGTTCTCAGCCCCAGCATTTT
D gene: -; clone size: -; J gene: TRBJ2-5; V gene: TRBV7-2; CDR3 protein: CASSQNTGTLHGTQYF; CDR3 DNA: TGTGCCAGCAGCCAAAATACCGGGACACTGCATGGGACCCAGTACTTC
D gene: -; clone size: -; J gene: TRBJ2-5; V gene: TRBV30; CDR3 protein: CAWSGHSTETQYF; CDR3 DNA: TGTGCCTGGAGTGGGCACAGCACCGAGACCCAGTACTTC
D gene: -; clone size: -; J gene: TRBJ1-5; V gene: TRBV12-3/TRBV12-4; CDR3 protein: CASTGARNQPQHF; CDR3 DNA: TGTGCCAGCACCGGGGCTCGCAATCAGCCCCAGCATTTT
D gene: TRBD1; clone size: many; J gene: TRBJ1-3; V gene: TRBV30; CDR3 protein: CAWSATGKTGNTIYF; CDR3 DNA: TGTGCCTGGAGTGCGACAGGGAAGACTGGAAACACCATATATTTT
D gene: -; clone size: -; J gene: TRBJ2-3; V gene: TRBV5-1; CDR3 protein: CASREDPTDTQYF; CDR3 DNA: TGCGCCAGCCGCGAGGATCCTACAGATACGCAGTATTTT
D gene: -; clone size: -; J gene: TRBJ1-4; V gene: TRBV7-9; CDR3 protein: CASSLYSTTNEKLFF; CDR3 DNA: TGTGCCAGCAGCTTATACAGCACAACTAATGAAAAACTGTTTTTT
D gene: -; clone size: many; J gene: TRBJ2-3; V gene: TRBV27; CDR3 protein: CASSLQSRSTDTQYF; CDR3 DNA: TGTGCCAGCAGTTTACAGAGCCGAAGCACAGATACGCAGTATTTT
D gene: -; clone size: few; J gene: TRBJ2-7; V gene: TRBV6-1; CDR3 protein: CASTSRDTWKHEQYF; CDR3 DNA: TGTGCCAGCACCTCCCGGGACACCTGGAAGCACGAGCAGTACTTC
D gene: -; clone size: few; J gene: TRBJ2-3; V gene: TRBV6-2/TRBV6-3; CDR3 protein: CASSYLEVDTQYF; CDR3 DNA: TGTGCCAGCAGTTATCTAGAAGTTGATACGCAGTATTTT
D gene: -; clone size: -; J gene: TRBJ2-3; V gene: TRBV19; CDR3 protein: CASSYVGGRTDTQYF; CDR3 DNA: TGTGCCAGTAGTTATGTGGGAGGACGCACAGATACGCAGTATTTT
D gene: TRBD1; clone size: many; J gene: TRBJ1-2; V gene: TRBV7-2; CDR3 protein: CASSLAPGQANNYGYTF; CDR3 DNA: TGTGCCAGCAGCTTAGCCCCAGGACAGGCGAACAACTATGGCTACACCTTC
D gene: -; clone size: many; J gene: TRBJ1-3; V gene: TRBV13; CDR3 protein: CASSLGQRNTIYF; CDR3 DNA: TGTGCCAGCAGCTTAGGTCAACGGAACACCATATATTTT
D gene: -; clone size: few; J gene: TRBJ1-1; V gene: TRBV7-9; CDR3 protein: CASSTGQHMNTEAFF; CDR3 DNA: TGTGCCAGCAGCACAGGACAGCACATGAACACTGAAGCTTTCTTT
D gene: -; clone size: -; J gene: TRBJ2-5; V gene: TRBV6-1; CDR3 protein: CASGQGIETQYF; CDR3 DNA: TGTGCCAGCGGGCAGGGGATCGAGACCCAGTACTTC
D gene: TRBD2; clone size: few; J gene: TRBJ2-1; V gene: TRBV14; CDR3 protein: CASSQTTSGTISYNEQFF; CDR3 DNA: TGTGCCAGCAGCCAAACCACTAGCGGGACAATCTCCTACAATGAGCAGTTCTTC
D gene: -; clone size: few; J gene: TRBJ2-3; V gene: TRBV5-1; CDR3 protein: CASSQNADTQYF; CDR3 DNA: TGCGCCAGCAGCCAGAATGCAGATACGCAGTATTTT
D gene: TRBD2; clone size: -; J gene: TRBJ2-3; V gene: TRBV29-1; CDR3 protein: CSANQAGSTDTQYF; CDR3 DNA: TGCAGCGCCAACCAAGCGGGAAGCACAGATACGCAGTATTTT
D gene: -; clone size: many; J gene: TRBJ2-1; V gene: TRBV29-1; CDR3 protein: CSVERLALHRSYNEQFF; CDR3 DNA: TGCAGCGTTGAACGGCTAGCCCTACATCGCTCCTACAATGAGCAGTTCTTC
D gene: -; clone size: many; J gene: TRBJ2-3; V gene: TRBV7-9; CDR3 protein: CASSRQGGFADTQYF; CDR3 DNA: TGTGCCAGCAGCCGACAGGGAGGTTTCGCAGATACGCAGTATTTT
D gene: -; clone size: -; J gene: TRBJ1-5; V gene: TRBV20-1; CDR3 protein: CSARDRAQVGQPQHF; CDR3 DNA: TGCAGTGCTAGAGATAGGGCACAGGTAGGTCAGCCCCAGCATTTT
D gene: -; clone size: many; J gene: TRBJ1-5; V gene: TRBV20-1; CDR3 protein: CSARLGSNQPQHF; CDR3 DNA: TGCAGTGCTAGATTGGGCAGCAATCAGCCCCAGCATTTT
D gene: -; clone size: -; J gene: TRBJ2-7; V gene: TRBV5-6; CDR3 protein: CASSLHPRGEQYF; CDR3 DNA: TGTGCCAGCAGCTTGCACCCGCGAGGCGAGCAGTACTTC
D gene: TRBD1; clone size: -; J gene: TRBJ2-2; V gene: TRBV12-3/TRBV12-4; CDR3 protein: CASRSRITGTGAGELFF; CDR3 DNA: TGTGCCAGCAGGTCTAGGATAACTGGGACAGGGGCCGGGGAGCTGTTTTTT